The 17 T cell receptor beta chains given below trace back to one sample, sequenced in a study of CD8 T cells in Susac syndrome. RNA totalling roughly 0.45 to 1 ug underwent reverse transcription with random hexamers. TCRdb redid the calling of the immunoSEQ multiplex PCR reads with MiXCR, one entry per CDR3 protein. Found here are about 150,000 distinct CDR3 sequences, approximately 93% of them singletons; the top ten hold roughly 0.097%. The specimen sequenced was CD4+ T cells from PBMCs. These receptors were obtained from a human donor with multiple sclerosis.

This sequence joins TRBV18 and TRBJ2-7, with D perhaps matching TRBD2 (6 bases). Trimming shortened V by 0 bases and J by 3 bases, and 9 bases separated the two germline ends. The CDR3 has 14 residues. The germline V gene encodes CDR1 KGHSH and CDR2 LQKENI. CDR3 nucleotide sequence: TGTGCCAGCTCACCACCATCCGGGGGCTACGAGCAGTACTTC. It translates to CASSPPSGGYEQYF.

J is TRBJ2-5 and V is TRBV2; no clear D. V was trimmed by 7 bases and J by 5 bases, leaving 17 bases between them. The CDR3 has 14 residues. Per germline, CDR1 SNHLY and CDR2 FYNNEI. The CDR3 is CASKPSALRETQYF. The DNA for the CDR3 is TGTGCCAGCAAACCTTCAGCGCTCCGGGAGACCCAGTACTTC.

The V call is TRBV6-6, the J call TRBJ2-7; D may match TRBD1 or TRBD2 (6 bases each). Trimming removed 2 bases at V and 6 bases at J, with 8 bases between. Germline CDR1 MNHNY, CDR2 SVGAGI (reference sequence). The CDR3 is 12 amino acids. The CDR3: CASSYTGAEQYF. Here the CDR3 DNA reads TGTGCCAGCAGTTACACGGGGGCCGAGCAGTACTTC.

This chain uses TRBV7-9 with TRBJ2-2; 8 bases agree with TRBD2. Germline-derived CDR1 and CDR2 are SEHNR and FQNEAQ (reference sequence). The trim removed 8 bases at V and 4 bases at J, leaving 6 bases unmatched. This CDR3 spans 14 amino acids. For the CDR3, the DNA is TGTGCCAGCCAAGGGCTAGCGGGCACCGGGGAGCTGTTTTTT. This gives the protein CASQGLAGTGELFF.

V gene TRBV6-2 or TRBV6-3 combines with J gene TRBJ2-7; 7 nucleotides match TRBD2. Germline trimming cut 3 bases from V and 2 bases from J; bases unmatched to any gene: 7. The CDR3 extends over 15 amino acids. The germline V gene encodes CDR1 MNHEY and CDR2 SVGEGT. CDR3 DNA sequence: TGTGCCAGCAGTTATGGTCCCAGCGGGACCTACGAGCAGTACTTC. As protein: CASSYGPSGTYEQYF.

The chain is built from TRBV2 and TRBJ2-2, with D possibly TRBD2 on 6 matching bases. CDR3 length equals 15 residues. Trimming shortened V by 5 bases and J by 2 bases, and 12 bases separated the two germline ends. Germline V gene data show CDR1 as SNHLY and CDR2 as FYNNEI. CDR3 region: CASSRDFLNTGELFF. CDR3 nucleotide sequence: TGTGCCAGCAGTCGGGACTTCCTTAACACCGGGGAGCTGTTTTTT.

The rearrangement joins TRBV25-1 to TRBJ2-4; D unresolved. Germline V lookup: CDR1 MGHDK, CDR2 SYGVNS. This CDR3 region has 17 residues. V lost 5 bases, J lost 0 bases, and 17 bases lay in between. The CDR3 spells CASSPSRTALAKNIQYF. The DNA of the CDR3 is TGTGCCAGCAGTCCGAGTCGTACCGCTCTAGCCAAAAACATTCAGTACTTC.

The chain joins TRBV28 to TRBJ1-5, with TRBD1 as a possible D gene (5 bases). This CDR3 region has 14 residues. The ends were cut back, 11 bases at V and 5 bases at J, with 19 bases in the middle. Germline CDR1 MDHEN, CDR2 SYDVKM. The CDR3 DNA reads TGTGCCGGGTCGTCCGACAGACCCTATCAGCCCCAGCATTTT. Its translation: CAGSSDRPYQPQHF.

The chain combines TRBV5-5 with TRBJ2-1, with TRBD2 as a possible D gene (6 bases). CDR3 length: 16 residues. Germline V lookup: CDR1 SGHKS, CDR2 YYEKEE (reference sequence). Trimming removed 2 bases from V and 8 bases from J, with 20 bases in between. This chain's CDR3 is CASSFGGGKFIDEQFF. Here the CDR3 DNA reads TGTGCCAGCAGCTTTGGGGGAGGAAAGTTTATCGATGAGCAGTTCTTC. Full variable domain (missing parts from reference TRBV5-5 and TRBJ2-1): DAGVTQSPTHLIKTRGQQVTLRCSPISGHKSVSWYQQVLGQGPQFIFQYYEKEERGRGNFPDRFSARQFPNYSSELNVNALLLGDSALYLCASSFGGGKFIDEQFFGPGTRLTVL.

This clonotype has only one observation. J is TRBJ2-7 and V is TRBV6-5, with D possibly being TRBD1 (5 bases). V was clipped by 2 bases and J by 0 bases, with 5 bases between them. Germline assignment: CDR1 MNHEY and CDR2 SVGAGI. This CDR3 contains 13 residues. The DNA of the CDR3 is TGTGCCAGCAGTTACGACAGCTCCTACGAGCAGTACTTC. Protein sequence: CASSYDSSYEQYF.

This chain joins TRBV2 and TRBJ2-3; D not resolved. V was trimmed by 0 bases and J by 1 base, leaving 5 bases between them. CDR1 is SNHLY, CDR2 FYNNEI, per germline. The length of the CDR3 is 14 residues. The CDR3 nucleotides are TGTGCCAGCAGTGAAGCTGTGGGCACAGATACGCAGTATTTT. It specifies CASSEAVGTDTQYF.

The rearrangement uses TRBV6-2 or TRBV6-3 and TRBJ1-2, with D unclear. This CDR3 is built from 12 residues. Germline values: CDR1 MNHEY, CDR2 SVGEGT. Trimming removed 1 base at V and 8 bases at J, with 8 bases between. This CDR3 reads CASSYWPDGYTF. CDR3 nucleotide sequence: TGTGCCAGCAGTTACTGGCCGGACGGCTACACCTTC.

Worth noting for this clonotype: A junction boundary mismatches the germline segment, possibly from a read error. The chain employs TRBV29-1 and TRBJ2-7, with D possibly TRBD1 on 6 matching bases. The CDR3 sequence is 14 residues long. The germline V gene has CDR1 SQVTM and CDR2 ANQGSEA. DNA of the CDR3: TGCAGCGTTGTACGTCGGACAGACTCCTGCGAGCAGTACTTC. This encodes CSVVRRTDSCEQYF.

The V gene is TRBV7-9, the J gene TRBJ1-1; D perhaps matches TRBD1 (6 bases). Germline CDR1 reads SEHNR; CDR2 reads FQNEAQ (reference sequence). With 7 bases removed from V and 4 bases from J, the gap between germline ends came to 13 bases. The CDR3 has 13 residues. The CDR3 reads CASTKEGGTEAFF. The DNA of the CDR3 is TGTGCCAGCACCAAAGAGGGGGGCACTGAAGCTTTCTTT.

V is TRBV7-2 and J is TRBJ1-3; 7 positions match TRBD1. The germline V gene has CDR1 SGHTA and CDR2 FQGNSA. The V and J ends lost 4 bases and 6 bases, in that order; junction bases with no gene match: 9. The CDR3 runs to 15 residues. The CDR3 nucleotides are TGTGCCAGCAGCTCAGGGGGGGATCTGGAAAACACCATATATTTT. Amino acids: CASSSGGDLENTIYF. Full variable domain (rest looked up from reference TRBV7-2 and TRBJ1-3): GAGVSQSPSNKVTEKGKDVELRCDPISGHTALYWYRQSLGQGLEFLIYFQGNSAPDKSGLPSDRFSAERTGGSVSTLTIQRTQQEDSAVYLCASSSGGDLENTIYFGEGSWLTVV.

The rearrangement uses TRBV7-6 and TRBJ1-1; D is perhaps TRBD1 (6 bases). Germline V gene lookup returns CDR1 SGHVS and CDR2 FNYEAQ. V dropped 5 bases and J dropped 6 bases, with 13 bases sitting between them. The CDR3 sequence is 13 residues long. The CDR3 region is CASSAEGGAEAFF. The CDR3 nucleotides are TGTGCCAGCAGCGCGGAGGGGGGGGCTGAAGCTTTCTTT.

V is TRBV24-1 and J is TRBJ2-1; D is unresolved. The CDR3 runs 14 residues. Germline V gene sequence: CDR1 KGHDR, CDR2 SFDVKD. V lost 5 bases to trimming and J lost 0 bases, with 7 bases between them. As DNA, the CDR3 is TGTGCCACCAGTGGGAGCGTCTCCTACAATGAGCAGTTCTTC. It specifies CATSGSVSYNEQFF.